This TCR beta chain originates from a study of regulatory T cells in long-lasting Graves disease. The wider study: Patients with persistent Graves' disease had over 5 years of antithyroid drugs and persistent TSH receptor antibodies. General study results and limits: TCR diversity was lower in persistent Graves' patients than in newly diagnosed ones. Sampling was limited to peripheral blood rather than thyroid tissue.

Sample time point: persistent/refractory GD, antithyroid drugs over 5 years with positive TRAb. PBMCs were the source of the RNA used for TCR sequencing. A blood draw put about 9 milliliters of peripheral blood into EDTA tubes. The CDR3 has 14 amino acids. Trimming left V 7 bases short and J 3 bases short, with 15 bases between. This clonotype has a count of ten or more. The antigen remains undetermined. CDR3-region Arm-PCR and iRepertoire HTBI primers produced the TCR beta libraries. TCRdb re-called the multiplex PCR reads through MiXCR, storing one row per CDR3 protein. The table includes hundreds of thousands of distinct CDR3 sequences, roughly 23% detected once.

This rearrangement joins TRBV12-3 or TRBV12-4 to TRBJ1-2; tentatively, D is TRBD1 (5 bases). This clonotype was obtained from a female donor with Graves disease. Material: peripheral blood mononuclear cells (PBMCs), obtained when the disease was refractory, from a patient treated with antithyroid drugs. The CDR3 DNA reads as TGTGCCAGCACCCGGGGCCCAGGCGACTATGGCTACACCTTC. Its protein is CASTRGPGDYGYTF.